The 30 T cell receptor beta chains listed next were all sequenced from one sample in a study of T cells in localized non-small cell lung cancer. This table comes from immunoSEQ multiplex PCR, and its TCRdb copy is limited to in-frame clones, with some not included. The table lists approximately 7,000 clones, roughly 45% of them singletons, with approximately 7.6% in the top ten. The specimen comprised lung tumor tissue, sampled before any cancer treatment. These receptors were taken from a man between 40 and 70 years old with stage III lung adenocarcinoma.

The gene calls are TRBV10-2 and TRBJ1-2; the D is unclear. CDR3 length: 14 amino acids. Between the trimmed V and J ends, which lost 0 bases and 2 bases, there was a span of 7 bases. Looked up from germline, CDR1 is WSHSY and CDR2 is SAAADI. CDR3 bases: TGCGCCAGCAGTGAGTCAGGGATCAACTATGGCTACACCTTC. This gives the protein CASSESGINYGYTF.

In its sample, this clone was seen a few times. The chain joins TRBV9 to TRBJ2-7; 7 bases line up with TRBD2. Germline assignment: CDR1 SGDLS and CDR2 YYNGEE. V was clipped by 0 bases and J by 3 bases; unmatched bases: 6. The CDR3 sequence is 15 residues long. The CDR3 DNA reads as TGTGCCAGCAGCGTAGGCCTAGCGGCAATCTACGAGCAGTACTTC. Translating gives CASSVGLAAIYEQYF.

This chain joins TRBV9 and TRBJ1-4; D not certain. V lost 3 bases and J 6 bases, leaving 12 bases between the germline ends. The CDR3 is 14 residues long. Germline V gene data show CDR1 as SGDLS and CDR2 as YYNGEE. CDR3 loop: CASSADGTDEKLFF. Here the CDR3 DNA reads TGTGCCAGCAGCGCGGACGGAACCGATGAAAAACTGTTTTTT.

CDR3 nucleotides: TGTGCCAGCATTCCCCAGGGGCAGATCACTGAAGCTTTCTTT. It specifies CASIPQGQITEAFF. The chain links TRBV11-3 to TRBJ1-1, with TRBD1 as a possible D gene (6 bases). V was cut by 7 bases and J by 4 bases, with 16 bases left in between. The CDR3 runs to 14 residues. From germline, CDR1 is SGHNT and CDR2 YENEEA.

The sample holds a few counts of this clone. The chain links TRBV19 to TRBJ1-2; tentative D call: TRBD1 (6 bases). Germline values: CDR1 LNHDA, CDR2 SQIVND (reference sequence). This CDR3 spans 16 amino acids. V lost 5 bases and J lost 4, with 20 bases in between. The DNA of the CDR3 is TGTGCCAGTAGTCCTCCGTACAGGGCCCGGAGCTATGGCTACACCTTC. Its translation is CASSPPYRARSYGYTF.

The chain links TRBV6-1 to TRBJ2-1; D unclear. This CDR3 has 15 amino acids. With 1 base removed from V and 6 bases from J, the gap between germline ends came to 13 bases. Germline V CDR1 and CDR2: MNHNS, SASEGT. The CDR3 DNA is TGTGCCAGCAGTGAAGTTTGGAACGCTGGCAATGAGCAGTTCTTC. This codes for CASSEVWNAGNEQFF.

In DNA form, the CDR3 reads TGTGCCAGCTCACCCCAGGACAGGGAAGGCTACACCTTC. Its protein product is CASSPQDREGYTF. The chain couples TRBV18 to TRBJ1-2, with 8 bases identical to TRBD1. The CDR3 is 13 amino acids. J lost 8 bases, V lost 3 bases, and 5 bases had no gene match. Germline CDR1 is KGHSH and CDR2 is LQKENI.

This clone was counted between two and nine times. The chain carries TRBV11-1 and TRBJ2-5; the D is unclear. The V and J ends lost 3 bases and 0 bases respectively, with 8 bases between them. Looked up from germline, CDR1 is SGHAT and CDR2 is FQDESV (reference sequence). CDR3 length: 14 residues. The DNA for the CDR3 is TGTGCCAGCAGCTTGGTTTGGGACCAAGAGACCCAGTACTTC. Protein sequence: CASSLVWDQETQYF. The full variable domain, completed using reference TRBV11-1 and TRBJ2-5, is EAEVAQSPRYKITEKSQAVAFWCDPISGHATLYWYRQILGQGPELLVQFQDESVVDDSQLPKDRFSAERLKGVDSTLKIQPAELGDSAMYLCASSLVWDQETQYFGPGTRLLVL.

The DNA of the CDR3 is TGTGCCAGTAGTATAACTGTCCGGACAGGGTTTAACTATGGCTACACCTTC. It translates to CASSITVRTGFNYGYTF. The chain uses TRBV19 and TRBJ1-2; 8 bases are shared with TRBD1. CDR1 is LNHDA, CDR2 SQIVND, per germline (reference sequence). This CDR3 region has 17 residues. V was clipped by 2 bases and J by 1 base; unmatched bases: 9.

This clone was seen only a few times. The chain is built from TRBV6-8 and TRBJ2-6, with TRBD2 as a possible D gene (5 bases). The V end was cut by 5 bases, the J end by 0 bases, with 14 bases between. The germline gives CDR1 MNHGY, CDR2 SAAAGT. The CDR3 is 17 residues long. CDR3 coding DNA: TGTGCCAGCAGTGAGTTGGAGGCCGGCTCTGGGGCCAACGTCCTGACTTTC. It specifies CASSELEAGSGANVLTF.

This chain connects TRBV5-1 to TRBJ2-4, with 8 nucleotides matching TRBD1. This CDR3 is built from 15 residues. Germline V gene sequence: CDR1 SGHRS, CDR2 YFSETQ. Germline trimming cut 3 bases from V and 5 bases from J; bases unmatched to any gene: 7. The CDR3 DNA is TGCGCCAGCAGCTGGACAGGGTTTGCCCAAAACATTCAGTACTTC. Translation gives CASSWTGFAQNIQYF. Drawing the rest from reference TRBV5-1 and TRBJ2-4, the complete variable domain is KAGVTQTPRYLIKTRGQQVTLSCSPISGHRSVSWYQQTPGQGLQFLFEYFSETQRNKGNFPGRFSGRQFSNSRSEMNVSTLELGDSALYLCASSWTGFAQNIQYFGAGTRLSVL.

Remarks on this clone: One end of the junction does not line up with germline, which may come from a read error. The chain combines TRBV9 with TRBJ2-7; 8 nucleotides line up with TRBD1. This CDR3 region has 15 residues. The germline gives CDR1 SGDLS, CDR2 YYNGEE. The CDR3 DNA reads TGTGCCAGCAGCGTAGGTGGGACAGGTTCCTCCGAGCAGTACTTC. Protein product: CASSVGGTGSSEQYF.

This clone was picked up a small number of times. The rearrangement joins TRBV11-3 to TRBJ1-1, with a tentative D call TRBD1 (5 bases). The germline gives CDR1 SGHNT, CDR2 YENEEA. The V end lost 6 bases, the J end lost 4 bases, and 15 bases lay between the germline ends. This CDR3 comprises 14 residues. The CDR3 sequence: CASRIQSGGTEAFF. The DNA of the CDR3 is TGTGCCAGCAGGATCCAATCGGGGGGCACTGAAGCTTTCTTT. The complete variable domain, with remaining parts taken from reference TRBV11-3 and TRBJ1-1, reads EAGVVQSPRYKIIEKKQPVAFWCNPISGHNTLYWYLQNLGQGPELLIRYENEEAVDDSQLPKDRFSAERLKGVDSTLKIQPAELGDSAVYLCASRIQSGGTEAFFGQGTRLTVV.

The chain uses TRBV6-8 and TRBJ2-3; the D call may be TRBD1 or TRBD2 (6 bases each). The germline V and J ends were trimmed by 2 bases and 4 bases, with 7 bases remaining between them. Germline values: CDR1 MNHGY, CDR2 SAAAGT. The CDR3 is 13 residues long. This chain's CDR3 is CASSYGGPDTQYF. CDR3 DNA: TGTGCCAGCAGTTACGGGGGGCCAGATACGCAGTATTTT.

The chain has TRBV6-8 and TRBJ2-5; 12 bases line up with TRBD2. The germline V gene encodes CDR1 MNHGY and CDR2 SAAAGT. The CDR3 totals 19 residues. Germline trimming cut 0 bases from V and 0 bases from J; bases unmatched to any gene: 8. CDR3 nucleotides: TGTGCCAGCAGTTACTCTCCATTAGGACTAGCGGGGAACCAAGAGACCCAGTACTTC. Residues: CASSYSPLGLAGNQETQYF.

This CDR3 reads CASSVGTAGNQPQHF. The CDR3 nucleotides read TGTGCCAGCAGCGTAGGGACAGCCGGCAATCAGCCCCAGCATTTT. The chain combines TRBV6-8 with TRBJ1-5; 7 bases line up with TRBD1. Germline lookup yields CDR1 MNHGY and CDR2 SAAAGT. The CDR3 totals 15 residues. J was trimmed by 2 bases and V by 6 bases; bases with no gene match: 7.

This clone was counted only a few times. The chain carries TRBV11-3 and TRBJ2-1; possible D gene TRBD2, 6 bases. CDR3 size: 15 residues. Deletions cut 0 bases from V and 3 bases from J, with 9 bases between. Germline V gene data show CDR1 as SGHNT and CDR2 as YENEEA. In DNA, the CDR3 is TGTGCCAGCAGCTTAGATCGGGGAGGCTACAATGAGCAGTTCTTC. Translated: CASSLDRGGYNEQFF.

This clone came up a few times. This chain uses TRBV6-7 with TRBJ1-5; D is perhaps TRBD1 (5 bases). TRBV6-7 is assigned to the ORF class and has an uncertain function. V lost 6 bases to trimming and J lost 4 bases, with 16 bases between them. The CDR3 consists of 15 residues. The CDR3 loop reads CASSPNTAGNQPQHF. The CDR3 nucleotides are TGTGCCAGCAGCCCAAACACTGCAGGGAATCAGCCCCAGCATTTT.

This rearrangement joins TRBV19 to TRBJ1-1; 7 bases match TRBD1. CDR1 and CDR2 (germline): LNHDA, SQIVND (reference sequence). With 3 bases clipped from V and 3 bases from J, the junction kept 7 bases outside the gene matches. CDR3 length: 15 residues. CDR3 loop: CASSMWDRGDTEAFF. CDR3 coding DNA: TGTGCCAGTAGTATGTGGGACAGAGGGGACACTGAAGCTTTCTTT. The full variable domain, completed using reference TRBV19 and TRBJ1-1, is DGGITQSPKYLFRKEGQNVTLSCEQNLNHDAMYWYRQDPGQGLRLIYYSQIVNDFQKGDIAEGYSVSREKKESFPLTVTSAQKNPTAFYLCASSMWDRGDTEAFFGQGTRLTVV.

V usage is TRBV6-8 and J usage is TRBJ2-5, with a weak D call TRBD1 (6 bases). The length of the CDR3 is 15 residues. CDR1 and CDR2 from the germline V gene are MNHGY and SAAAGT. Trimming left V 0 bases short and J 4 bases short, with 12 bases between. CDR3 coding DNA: TGTGCCAGCAGTTACTCGGGAACAGGGTCAGAGACCCAGTACTTC. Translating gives CASSYSGTGSETQYF.

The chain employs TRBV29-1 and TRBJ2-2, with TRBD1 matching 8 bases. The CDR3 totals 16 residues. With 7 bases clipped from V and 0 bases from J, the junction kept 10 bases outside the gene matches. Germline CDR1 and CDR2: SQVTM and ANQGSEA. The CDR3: CSASGQEMSNTGELFF. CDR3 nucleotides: TGCAGCGCCTCGGGACAGGAGATGTCGAACACCGGGGAGCTGTTTTTT.

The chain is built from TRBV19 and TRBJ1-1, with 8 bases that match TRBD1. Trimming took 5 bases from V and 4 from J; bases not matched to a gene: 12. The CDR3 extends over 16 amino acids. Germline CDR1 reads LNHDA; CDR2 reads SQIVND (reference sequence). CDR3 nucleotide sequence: TGTGCCAGTAGTGCGGACAGGGCTGTAGCGGGCACTGAAGCTTTCTTT. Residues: CASSADRAVAGTEAFF.

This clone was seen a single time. CDR3 DNA sequence: TGTGCCTGGAGCGGGGGGCAGAGGCGGGGCACTGAAGCTTTCTTT. The encoded protein is CAWSGGQRRGTEAFF. This chain uses TRBV30 with TRBJ1-1; TRBD1 is a possible D gene (6 bases). The V gene's germline CDR1 is GTSNPN and CDR2 SVGIG (reference sequence). This CDR3 is 15 amino acids long. Trimming pared 3 bases from V and 4 bases from J, leaving 18 bases between.

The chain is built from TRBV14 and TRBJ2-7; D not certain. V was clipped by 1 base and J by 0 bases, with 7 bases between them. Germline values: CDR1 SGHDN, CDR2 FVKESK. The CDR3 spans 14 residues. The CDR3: CASSQGITSYEQYF. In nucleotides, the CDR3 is TGTGCCAGCAGCCAAGGGATTACCTCCTACGAGCAGTACTTC. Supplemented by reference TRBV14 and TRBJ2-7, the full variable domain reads EAGVTQFPSHSVIEKGQTVTLRCDPISGHDNLYWYRRVMGKEIKFLLHFVKESKQDESGMPNNRFLAERTGGTYSTLKVQPAELEDSGVYFCASSQGITSYEQYFGPGTRLTVT.

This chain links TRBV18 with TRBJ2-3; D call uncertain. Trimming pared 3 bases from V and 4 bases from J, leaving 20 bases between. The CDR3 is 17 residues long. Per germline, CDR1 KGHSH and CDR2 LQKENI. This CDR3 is CASSPHHLSNPADTQYF. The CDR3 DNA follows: TGTGCCAGCTCACCCCATCACCTGTCTAACCCGGCAGATACGCAGTATTTT.

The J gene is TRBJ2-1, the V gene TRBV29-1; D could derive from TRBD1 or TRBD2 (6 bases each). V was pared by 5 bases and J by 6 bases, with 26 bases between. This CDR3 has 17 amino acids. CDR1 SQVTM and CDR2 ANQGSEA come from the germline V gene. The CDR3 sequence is CSVTRTAGGGKGNEQFF. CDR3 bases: TGCAGCGTTACGCGGACTGCCGGGGGCGGTAAAGGCAATGAGCAGTTCTTC.

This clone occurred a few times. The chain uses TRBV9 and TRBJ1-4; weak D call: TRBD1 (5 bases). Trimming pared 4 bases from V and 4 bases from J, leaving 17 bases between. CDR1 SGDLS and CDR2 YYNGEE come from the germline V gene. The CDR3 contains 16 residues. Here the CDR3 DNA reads TGTGCCAGCAGCCCAAACACCGGGACGTATAATGAAAAACTGTTTTTT. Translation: CASSPNTGTYNEKLFF.

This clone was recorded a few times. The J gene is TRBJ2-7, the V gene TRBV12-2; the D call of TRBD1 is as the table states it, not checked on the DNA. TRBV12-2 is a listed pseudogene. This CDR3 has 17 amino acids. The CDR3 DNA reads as TGTGCAAGTCGCCCCCTTATAAGCGGACAGGGGAGCGGGGAGCAGTACTTC. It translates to CASRPLISGQGSGEQYF.

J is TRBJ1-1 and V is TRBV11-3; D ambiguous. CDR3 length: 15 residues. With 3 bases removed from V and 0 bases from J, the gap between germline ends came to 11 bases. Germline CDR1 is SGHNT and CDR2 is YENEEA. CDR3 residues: CASSFGVGLNTEAFF. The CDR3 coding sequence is TGTGCCAGCAGCTTCGGGGTGGGATTGAACACTGAAGCTTTCTTT.

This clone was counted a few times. The DNA of the CDR3 is TGTGCCAGCAGTTACGGAGACAGGAGCTCCTACGAGCAGTACTTC. Translation: CASSYGDRSSYEQYF. This chain links TRBV6-8 with TRBJ2-7; D possibly corresponds to TRBD1 (6 bases). V was clipped by 2 bases and J by 0 bases, with 11 bases between them. Per the germline V gene, CDR1 is MNHGY and CDR2 is SAAAGT. The CDR3 has 15 amino acids.